This T cell receptor beta chain was obtained from a study of T cells in Graves' hyperthyroidism and ophthalmopathy (dated by TCRdb to about 2019). Turning to the overall study: Peripheral blood samples were taken at initial diagnosis, before any treatment was given. TCR V-J signatures able to tell the groups apart were searched for in a discovery cohort of 100 patients, of whom under 45 had Graves' ophthalmopathy and some 60 had stable Graves' hyperthyroidism. Prospective prediction of ophthalmopathy was tested in an independent validation cohort of 18 to 20 hyperthyroidism patients and around 16 patients who later progressed to ophthalmopathy. After blood sampling, hyperthyroidism patients were treated with methimazole at a starting dose of 30 mg daily, and ophthalmopathy patients were treated with high-dose intravenous methylprednisolone. The study also compared thyroid tissue and blood T-cell repertoires from five or six Graves' hyperthyroidism patients. The 100 or so discovery patients were divided at random into training and test sets in a 7:3 ratio. The paper describes TCR Vbeta CDR3 sequencing of 130 to 150 peripheral blood samples, made up of 43 ophthalmopathy patients, roughly 72 hyperthyroidism patients and 17 progressor patients. Overall study results and their limits: Most expanded thyroid clonotypes (frequency above 0.001) were also detected in blood, a finding suggesting that blood repertoires may reflect thyroid immune responses. In validation, progression to ophthalmopathy was predicted by the model with 70.59% sensitivity and around 75% specificity, a median of approximately 6.5 months before onset. Sample size was not statistically predetermined, and blinding of investigators to group allocation was not performed. Ophthalmopathy was separated from stable hyperthyroidism by a 13 V-J signature model, with around 90% sensitivity and approximately 81% specificity obtained in cross-validation and 80%/75% obtained in testing.

The TCR beta CDR3 regions were amplified from RNA transcripts. The first round of RT-PCR for the TCR CDR3 was performed with the HTBI primer set and the Qiagen OneStep RT-PCR kit. A second multiplex PCR round built the libraries, followed by size selection and purification. Sequencing of the libraries was done on an Illumina HiSeq2000 using paired-end 100 bp reads. The published analysis was carried out like this. Raw data were processed with SOAPnuke, discarding reads with adapters, uncalled bases, mean Phred below 15, or no exact constant-primer or identifier match. High-quality paired reads were merged using COPE v1.2.5, and each unique nucleotide sequence was defined as a clonotype. Clonotypes were aligned to IMGT TRBV, TRBD and TRBJ reference segments using MiTCR v1.1. The analysis was restricted to V-J combinations with a frequency above 0.0001, which together covered 99% to 99.2% of the repertoires. A TCS score was defined as the ratio of F50 (clonal expansion) to E x V (chaos), with BLOSUM62-based TCRdist applied between CDR3 peptides within each V-J. Welch's t-statistics and random forest reduced around 520 V-J features to under 15, which were used in a naive Bayes classifier (R e1071). Starting from the raw public reads, TCRdb applied fastp trimming at Q25, assembled clones with MiXCR and retained in-frame beta chains. Every CDR3 protein is listed once, alongside the most common genes and DNA of its rows. TCRdb, not the authors, supplied the V and J calls. The sample table shows some 560,000 distinct CDR3 sequences, and 15% to 19% are seen once. The top ten clones comprise under 7.5% of the sample.

Taken from cysteine to phenylalanine, the CDR3 has 16 residues. Solely the CDR3 DNA is kept, with 48 bases framed from the first base. V trim: 0 bases; J trim: 5 bases; unmatched bases: 6. CDR1 and CDR2 were assigned from the germline V gene (reference sequence) as WNHNN and SYGVQD. A patient counted as having stable Graves' hyperthyroidism if no progression to ophthalmopathy occurred over 18 months of follow-up. Hyperthyroidism patients were newly diagnosed, with disease duration under 2 months, and aged 18 to 65 years. Patients with uncontrolled infections, other autoimmune diseases, pregnancy or lactation were excluded. Diagnoses were established on the basis of clinical symptoms, serum thyroxine and TRAb, thyroid ultrasound, and orbital computed tomography. PBMCs were separated from 8 to 10 ml of fresh peripheral blood using Ficoll-Paque density gradient centrifugation. Total RNA was extracted with Trizol reagent, and quality was checked on an Agilent 2100 Bioanalyzer.

This clonotype occurred a few times. The target of this receptor is not known. Base qualities are not provided; no much larger clone lies one nucleotide away. This clonotype originated in a woman aged 25 to 39 with Graves' hyperthyroidism. Source material: blood. This receptor chain uses TRBV10-1 and TRBJ2-1; the junction holds 8 bases that match TRBD1. The CDR3 loop reads CASSESGTGPNNEQFF. The DNA is TGCGCCAGCAGTGAGTCTGGGACAGGTCCCAACAATGAGCAGTTCTTC.